This T cell receptor beta chain originates from a study of post-analysis software for immune sequencing data. Study observations and caveats: F measure showed strong co-clustering of same-batch samples. A significant reduction in normalized Chao1 diversity was observed in multiple sclerosis patients versus controls.

The TCR beta cDNA libraries carried unique molecular identifiers. Input of roughly 0.85 to 11 million T cells yielded a few hundred thousand cDNA molecules. TCRdb processed the PCR reads anew with MiXCR; each CDR3 protein has one entry. The table lists 750,000 to 950,000 distinct CDR3 sequences, roughly 50% of them singletons. For this clonotype: Its antigen is unidentified.

This TCR derives from a girl aged 10 to 17 with multiple sclerosis. The specimen sequenced was blood.

The CDR3 bases are TGCAGCACCTCGGGACATCACCAAGAGACCCAGTACTTC. It translates to CSTSGHHQETQYF. The chain employs TRBV29-1 and TRBJ2-5; D is possibly TRBD1 (6 bases). Germline CDR1 is SQVTM and CDR2 is ANQGSEA. This CDR3 has 13 amino acids. Trimming took 8 bases from V and 0 from J, leaving 13 bases between them.